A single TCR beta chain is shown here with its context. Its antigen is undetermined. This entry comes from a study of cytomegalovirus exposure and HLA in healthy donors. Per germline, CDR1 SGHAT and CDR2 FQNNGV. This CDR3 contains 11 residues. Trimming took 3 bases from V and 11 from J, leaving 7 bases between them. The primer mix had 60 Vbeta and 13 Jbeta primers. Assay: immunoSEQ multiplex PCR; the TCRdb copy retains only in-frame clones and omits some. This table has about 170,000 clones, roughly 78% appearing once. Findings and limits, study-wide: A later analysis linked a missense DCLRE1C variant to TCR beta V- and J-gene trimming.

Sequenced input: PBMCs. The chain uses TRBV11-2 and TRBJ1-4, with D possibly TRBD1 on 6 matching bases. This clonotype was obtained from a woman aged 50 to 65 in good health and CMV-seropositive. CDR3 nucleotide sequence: TGTGCCAGCAGCTTGACAGGCAAACTGTTTTTT. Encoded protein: CASSLTGKLFF.